This T cell receptor beta chain is drawn from a study of T-cell reconstitution after alpha-beta-depleted transplantation in children. Unique molecular identifiers tagged the TCRbeta library. A single record per CDR3 protein comes from TCRdb applying MiXCR to the PCR reads. The sample holds over 400,000 distinct CDR3 sequences, roughly two fifths seen once. The CDR3 is made up of 15 amino acids. The germline V gene has CDR1 LNHNV and CDR2 YYDKDF (reference sequence). V lost 5 bases to trimming and J lost 4 bases; unmatched junction nucleotides: 8. This clonotype was counted only a few times. The starting material was PBMCs, obtained before TCRalphabeta/CD19-depleted stem cell transplant. The sequence was obtained from a girl aged 2-15 years with aplastic anemia, due to receive a stem cell transplant. The chain has TRBV15 and TRBJ2-1, with 7 bases aligning to TRBD1. CDR3 sequence (DNA): TGTGCCACCAGCGGCGACAGGGTATCGTACAATGAGCAGTTCTTC. The encoded protein is CATSGDRVSYNEQFF.